The entry below describes one T cell receptor beta chain. This clone appeared once. No antigen is known for it. Base qualities were left out, and no much larger clone turns up one base away. TCRbeta CDR3 regions were amplified from genomic DNA using the immunoSEQ Assay, a bias-controlled multiplex PCR. The original pipeline was this. Within the assay, amplification of reference gene primers was used to estimate how many nucleated cells each sample contained. Sequence reads were collapsed and filtered to measure the absolute abundance of every unique TCRbeta CDR3 rearrangement. For each sample, productive Simpson clonality was calculated as the square root of Simpson's diversity index over productive rearrangements. As stored in TCRdb, this immuneACCESS dataset retains in-frame rearrangements with V and J assigned. A fraction of the clones does not appear; measured against another copy, unresolved V genes explain less than half of the discrepancy, and the remainder lacks a known reason. D and trimming come from the DNA, and the V and J calls and clone size come from that table. The sample profile shows 200,000 to 250,000 clones; around four fifths of them were found once. 15% to 20% of the sample belongs to the ten largest clones.

This sample is part of a study of blood T cell repertoires in COVID-19 (dated by TCRdb to the early 2020s). Background for the entire study: Samples covering the acute and convalescent phases of COVID-19 were provided by collaborators in the United States, Italy and Spain. The prospective study material was composed of cDNA or gDNA derived from T cells, B-cell-depleted T cells, or PBMCs. Subjects who had been exposed to COVID-19, were actively infected with it, or had recovered from it provided the deeply sampled blood TCRbeta repertoires that made up the dataset. The repertoires were released in a freely available public database intended as a resource for research on the immune response to SARS-CoV-2. The samples were drawn from the first 160 participants of the ongoing ImmuneRACE study and from 950 to 1,500 subjects provided by 6 global collaborators. The sample metadata nearly always contained a de-identified subject ID, COVID-19 status, age in years and sex. Where HLA class I and class II types were available, the types were taken from metadata supplied by the sample provider, not from assay-based typing. The full study reports these points: How much clinical and demographic metadata was included differed by source and by participant, and the metadata was provided uncurated.

Spanning cysteine to phenylalanine, the CDR3 consists of 17 amino acids. Only the CDR3 part of the read is kept: 51 bases, read in frame from the first base. The germline V gene (reference sequence) supplies CDR1 GTSNPN and CDR2 SVGIG. Relative to germline, V is missing 2 bases and J is missing 5 bases, with 10 bases of the junction outside any gene match. Collaborating institutions collected whole blood in K2EDTA tubes following their own protocols. For TCRbeta analysis, collaborator samples were shipped as frozen whole blood, as isolated PBMCs, or as DNA extracted from either sample type. Sequences were obtained from peripheral blood. The sequence links TRBV30 to TRBJ1-5; TRBD1 aligns with 12 central bases. The receptor was isolated from a woman aged 80 or over with active or convalescent COVID-19. The CDR3 amino acid sequence is: CAWSLPWDRGRDQPQHF. The DNA sequence is given as TGTGCCTGGAGTTTACCTTGGGACAGGGGGCGAGATCAGCCCCAGCATTTT. Joined to the reference TRBV30 and TRBJ1-5 proteins, this CDR3 gives the full variable domain: SQTIHQWPATLVQPVGSPLSLECTVEGTSNPNLYWYRQAAGRGLQLLFYSVGIGQISSEVPQNLSASRPQDRQFILSSKKLLLSDSGFYLCAWSLPWDRGRDQPQHFGDGTRLSIL.